The following is a TCR beta chain sequence with its context. Additional DNA sequences in this sample encode the identical CDR3. Germline-derived CDR1 and CDR2 are SGHDT and YYEEEE. The V gene end was trimmed by 2 bases and the J gene end by 3 bases; junction bases not matched to a gene: 3. There are 14 residues in the CDR3. TCRdb keeps only in-frame clones here, not all; method: immunoSEQ multiplex PCR. The table has some 300,000 clones, 90% seen once. These data come from a study of blood T cell repertoires in COVID-19. The wider study: From T cells, B-cell-depleted T cells, or PBMCs came the material, which was cDNA or gDNA.

The chain is built from TRBV5-6 and TRBJ2-7, with 9 bases aligning to TRBD2. This receptor was taken from a woman in her 30s who had been exposed to COVID-19. The specimen sequenced was PBMCs or T cells enriched from blood (not recorded which). CDR3 sequence reads: CASSLAGGGYEQYF. The CDR3 coding sequence is TGTGCCAGCAGCTTAGCGGGGGGCGGCTACGAGCAGTACTTC.